These 2 T cell receptor beta chains share one sample of origin, sequenced in a study of blood T cell repertoires in COVID-19. Repertoires were generated with immunoSEQ multiplex PCR, while TCRdb's copy carries only in-frame clones and drops some. The sample has 210,000 or so clones, about four fifths seen once. Material: peripheral blood. These receptors were taken from a woman of 80 years or more with COVID-19, enrolled during active disease.

This clone appeared once. V and J are TRBV5-1 and TRBJ2-1; D not resolved. CDR1 is SGHRS, CDR2 YFSETQ, per germline. The CDR3 loop spans 15 amino acids. Between the trimmed V and J ends, which lost 5 bases and 0 bases, there was a span of 12 bases. The DNA of the CDR3 is TGCGCCAGCAGGAGGCTTTTAAGCTCCTACAATGAGCAGTTCTTC. Translation gives CASRRLLSSYNEQFF.

The chain recombines TRBV5-1 with TRBJ1-3; unclear D gene. This CDR3 region has 12 residues. CDR1 and CDR2 (germline): SGHRS, YFSETQ. The V end was cut by 1 base, the J end by 4 bases, with 3 bases between. The CDR3 DNA follows: TGCGCCAGCAGCTTGACAGGAAACACCATATATTTT. Translated, it gives CASSLTGNTIYF.